The clone carrying this T cell receptor (beta chain) showed up just once. Its matching antigen is unknown. The table came from immunoSEQ multiplex PCR; TCRdb's copy has only in-frame clones and leaves some out. Here the sample spans under 110,000 clones, less than 95% being singletons. This record comes from a study of T cell responses to AZD1222 COVID-19 vaccine. The study, taken as a whole, reports: Epitopes outside B.1.351 and B.1.1.7 mutated regions reportedly drew nearly half of spike TCRs. Clonal diversity was possibly underestimated; the donors were predominantly white British and more often female. No repertoire was sampled before or during the peak T cell response, only after it.

In germline, CDR1 is LNHDA, CDR2 SQIVND (reference sequence). The CDR3 has 11 residues. V was trimmed by 6 bases and J by 1 base, leaving 3 bases between them. The source is an adult who received the AZD1222 COVID-19 vaccine. V is TRBV19 and J is TRBJ1-2; no reliable D call. This material consisted of peripheral blood, taken 28 days after the second AZD1222 dose. The CDR3 DNA is TGTGCCAGTAGCAATAACTATGGCTACACCTTC. This codes for CASSNNYGYTF.